The 10 T cell receptor beta chains below were found in one sample sequenced in a study of human T cells and chemical hapten exposure. As for time point: pre-sensitization, week 0. Sample treatment: therapeutic diphenylcyclopropenone sensitization with weekly scalp DPC. TCRdb fed the RACE reads into MiXCR, producing one record per CDR3 protein. Of around 95,000 distinct CDR3 sequences in the sample, approximately 11% were seen once. Sample: whole blood, taken in connection with sensitization to the hapten diphenylcyclopropenone (DPC). Every receptor here comes from an older woman with alopecia areata. Some clones in this sample may be carry-over from other donors' samples.

This clonotype has only a few counts. Given a much more abundant clone one base away, this may be a read error. J is TRBJ1-1 and V is TRBV7-2; the match to TRBD1 covers 10 bases. The V gene's germline CDR1 is SGHTA and CDR2 FQGNSA. V was pared by 5 bases and J by 3 bases, with 0 bases of the junction left unmatched. This CDR3 has 13 residues. CDR3 sequence (DNA): TGTGCCAGCAGCGGACAGGGGGACACTGAAGCTTTCTTT. Protein product: CASSGQGDTEAFF.

This clonotype was seen many times. The chain joins TRBV19 to TRBJ1-1; no clear D gene. The germline V and J ends were trimmed by 4 bases and 6 bases, with 12 bases remaining between them. This CDR3 is 13 amino acids long. The V gene's germline CDR1 is LNHDA and CDR2 SQIVND (reference sequence). The chain's CDR3 is CASSTDRYAEAFF. The CDR3 nucleotides are TGTGCCAGTAGTACAGACCGGTACGCTGAAGCTTTCTTT.

This clonotype has a count of ten or more. The chain couples TRBV5-4 to TRBJ2-7, with TRBD1 matching 9 bases. The junction had 6 bases not matched to a gene; V was cut back by 3 bases and J by 5 bases. The CDR3 extends over 14 amino acids. Germline assignment: CDR1 SGHNT and CDR2 YYREEE (reference sequence). CDR3 residues: CASSSTDRGHEQYF. CDR3 DNA: TGTGCCAGCAGCTCTACGGACAGGGGCCACGAGCAGTACTTC.

This clonotype was observed a handful of times. This rearrangement joins TRBV3-1 to TRBJ2-2; D gene unclear. Trimming shortened V by 2 bases and J by 1 base, and 11 bases separated the two germline ends. The CDR3 has 16 amino acids. The germline V gene encodes CDR1 LGHDT and CDR2 YNNKEL (reference sequence). CDR3 sequence: CASSQYTPGNTGELFF. The CDR3 DNA follows: TGTGCCAGCAGCCAATACACTCCGGGGAACACCGGGGAGCTGTTTTTT.

This clonotype was seen many times. The V gene is TRBV6-6, the J gene TRBJ1-3; D call uncertain. The CDR3 is 14 amino acids. CDR1 MNHNY and CDR2 SVGAGI come from the germline V gene (reference sequence). V lost 2 bases to trimming and J lost 0 bases, with 5 bases between them. CDR3 bases: TGTGCCAGCAGTTACGGTACCTCTGGAAACACCATATATTTT. Amino acid sequence: CASSYGTSGNTIYF.

This clonotype was seen ten or more times. V usage is TRBV7-9 and J usage is TRBJ1-1; TRBD1 matches 7 bases. The CDR3 is made up of 14 amino acids. Germline CDR1 reads SEHNR; CDR2 reads FQNEAQ (reference sequence). V was clipped by 1 base and J by 8 bases; unmatched bases: 7. The CDR3 DNA reads TGTGCCAGCAGCTTAGGTTCCCACAGGGGCGAAGCTTTCTTT. Its translation: CASSLGSHRGEAFF.

Note on this clonotype: A much larger clone lies one base from this, so it may be a read error. The rearrangement joins TRBV7-2 to TRBJ2-7, with D hard to call. The CDR3 totals 14 residues. V lost 0 bases to trimming and J lost 0 bases, with 6 bases between them. Germline lookup yields CDR1 SGHTA and CDR2 FQGNSA. The CDR3 coding sequence is TGTGCCAGCAGCTTAGCCCAGAGCTCCTACGAGCAGTACTTC. Translation gives CASSLAQSSYEQYF.

This clonotype has ten or more counts. This chain connects TRBV12-3 or TRBV12-4 to TRBJ2-7; D uncertain. Trimming shortened V by 2 bases and J by 1 base, and 9 bases separated the two germline ends. The CDR3 loop spans 14 amino acids. The CDR3 nucleotides read TGTGCCAGCAGTTTATCACAGTATTCCTACGAGCAGTACTTC. Translating gives CASSLSQYSYEQYF.

This clonotype was counted ten times or more. The rearrangement joins TRBV6-1 to TRBJ1-5, with D unclear. CDR1 is MNHNS, CDR2 SASEGT, per germline. The CDR3 consists of 15 residues. V was clipped by 8 bases and J by 9 bases, with 23 bases between them. The CDR3 loop is CASSYAYMAATPQHF. The CDR3 DNA sequence: TGTGCCAGCTCCTACGCTTACATGGCCGCGACGCCCCAGCATTTT.

The V call is TRBV5-4, the J call TRBJ1-1; D unresolved. Germline CDR1 and CDR2: SGHNT and YYREEE (reference sequence). There are 16 residues in the CDR3. The germline V and J ends were trimmed by 2 bases and 2 bases, with 16 bases remaining between them. CDR3 nucleotides: TGTGCCAGCAGCTTTTGGCAGCCATATGCCAACACTGAAGCTTTCTTT. Protein: CASSFWQPYANTEAFF.